This T cell receptor beta chain was documented in a study of post-analysis software for immune sequencing data. Whole-study context: Patients had relapsing-remitting, secondary progressive or progressive-relapsing multiple sclerosis; some lacked subtype.

V was shortened by 3 bases and J by 5 bases, with 7 bases between the two germline ends. The length of the CDR3 is 13 residues. The germline V gene has CDR1 LGHNA and CDR2 YNFKEQ. Study observations and caveats: Samples prepared in the same batch strongly co-clustered by F measure. Among roughly five TRBV segments more frequent in patients than controls were TRBV5-6, TRBV5-1 and TRBV20-1.

In the case of this clonotype: The target antigen is unknown.

TCR beta libraries were prepared from cDNA with unique molecular identifiers. One entry per CDR3 protein, called by TCRdb with MiXCR from the PCR reads. The sample lists 150,000 to 200,000 distinct CDR3 sequences, about 29% occurring once. The source is a girl between 5 and 17 years old with multiple sclerosis. The sequenced material came from blood. The V call is TRBV4-2, the J call TRBJ2-2; D call uncertain. CDR3 loop: CASSHLRTGELFF. The CDR3 coding sequence is TGTGCCAGCAGCCACTTAAGGACCGGGGAGCTGTTTTTT.